This T cell receptor (delta chain) was profiled in a study of γδ T cells in repeated Plasmodium falciparum infection. Study findings and constraints: In Vdelta2-negative, largely Vdelta1+, gammadelta repertoires, repeated controlled infections appeared to drive clonal selection waves.

CDR3 size: 26 residues. Trimming at V came to 4 bases and at J to 1 base, leaving 35 bases not matched to a gene. The germline gives CDR1 TSWWSYY, CDR2 QGS. Only a few counts were recorded for this clone. The antigen is undetermined. The protein recorded in TCRdb matches a much larger clone and deviates from this DNA's translation at residue 20, suggesting a read error; the protein here is obtained by translating the DNA. Gammadelta T cells were flow-sorted from PBMC into Vgamma9/Vdelta2+ and Vdelta2-negative populations for bulk analysis. TCRdb re-identified clones in the multiplex PCR reads via CATT. This table has 50,000 to 60,000 delta-chain clones, 1.9% appearing once.

The chain links TRDV1 to TRDJ1, with 11 bases fitting TRDD3. This receptor was identified in a pool of human donors (malaria-infected and uninfected, not separated). Sequenced sample: gamma-delta T cells from blood. CDR3 residues: CALGAPRGVFFYWGIKGYLRTDKLIF. CDR3 nucleotides: TGTGCTCTTGGGGCCCCCAGAGGCGTTTTCTTTTACTGGGGGATAAAGGGATACCTTCGCACCGATAAACTCATCTTT.